The T cell receptor beta chain described here comes from a study of CD8+ T cells in alopecia areata. Extracted RNA was reverse transcribed into cDNA, the sequencing template. The assay was immunoSEQ multiplex PCR, and TCRdb's table has in-frame clones only and misses some. Of approximately 210,000 clones detected, more than 60% appear once; the ten largest clones hold roughly 1.2%. Regarding treatment: oral pan-JAK inhibitor, 5-10 mg twice daily. The sample holds one count of this clone. Compared with germline, one end of the junction differs, possibly owing to a read error. The sequences come from CD4+ T cells sorted from blood, collected at approximately week 45, from a patient treated with tofacitinib. The receptor was derived from a human donor with alopecia areata.

Here the CDR3 reads CASSLRTIANTGELFF. The DNA of the CDR3 is TGCGCCAGCAGCTTGAGAACTATCGCGAACACCGGAGAGCTGTTTTTT. The chain joins TRBV5-1 to TRBJ2-2; no firm D call. The CDR3 loop spans 16 amino acids. The germline CDR1 and CDR2 sequences are SGHRS and YFSETQ. The variable domain in full, with the rest retrieved from reference TRBV5-1 and TRBJ2-2, is KAGVTQTPRYLIKTRGQQVTLSCSPISGHRSVSWYQQTPGQGLQFLFEYFSETQRNKGNFPGRFSGRQFSNSRSEMNVSTLELGDSALYLCASSLRTIANTGELFFGEGSRLTVL.